A selection of T cell receptor beta chains follows, all from one sample in a study of blood T cell repertoires in COVID-19. Measured with immunoSEQ multiplex PCR; TCRdb has only the in-frame clones, and not every one. The table includes 360,000 or so clones, more than 75% detected once. Sequencing was carried out using PBMCs or T cells enriched from blood (not recorded which). All receptors derive from a young woman who had recovered from COVID-19. CDR3s include the opening cysteine and the closing phenylalanine or tryptophan.

cdr3_aa: CASSSGTGFEQYF
cdr3_length: 13
v_call: TRBV12-3/TRBV12-4

cdr3_aa: CATSAPGAEYNEQFF
cdr3_length: 15
v_call: TRBV24-1

cdr3_aa: CAWSPLDRGHSTEAFF
cdr3_length: 16
v_call: TRBV30

cdr3_aa: CAWSLRGREQFF
cdr3_length: 12
v_call: TRBV30

cdr3_aa: CASSQDRESYNEQFF
cdr3_length: 15
v_call: TRBV4-2

cdr3_aa: CASSLGGTGISNEQFF
cdr3_length: 16
v_call: TRBV7-6

cdr3_aa: CASSQKGRGRGGYTF
cdr3_length: 15
v_call: TRBV3-1/TRBV3-2

cdr3_aa: CASSSRTGGYEQYF
cdr3_length: 14
v_call: TRBV28

cdr3_aa: CASSEESNEKLFF
cdr3_length: 13
v_call: TRBV10-1

cdr3_aa: CASRASGGASNEQFF
cdr3_length: 15
v_call: TRBV6-5

cdr3_aa: CATSDPDREETQYF
cdr3_length: 14
v_call: TRBV24-1

cdr3_aa: CASRTGQGAYEQYF
cdr3_length: 14
v_call: TRBV27

cdr3_aa: CASSQDQMAQETQYF
cdr3_length: 15
v_call: TRBV14

cdr3_aa: CASRDRGPTEAFF
cdr3_length: 13
v_call: TRBV28

cdr3_aa: CASSLAGDPGIGYTF
cdr3_length: 15
v_call: TRBV7-9

cdr3_aa: CSVGATSSYEQYF
cdr3_length: 13
v_call: TRBV29-1

cdr3_aa: CASSRTEEGELFF
cdr3_length: 13
v_call: TRBV18

cdr3_aa: CASSQREGPTDTQYF
cdr3_length: 15
v_call: TRBV4-1

cdr3_aa: CASSYGGGYTEAFF
cdr3_length: 14
v_call: TRBV6-5

cdr3_aa: CASSPQRGYEQYF
cdr3_length: 13
v_call: TRBV19

cdr3_aa: CASSPRDSGNTIYF
cdr3_length: 14
v_call: TRBV3-1/TRBV3-2

cdr3_aa: CSVNSGGPYNEQFF
cdr3_length: 14
v_call: TRBV29-1

cdr3_aa: CATRPGTGGIQYF
cdr3_length: 13
v_call: TRBV15

cdr3_aa: CASSPRTSGGARETQYF
cdr3_length: 17
v_call: TRBV4-2

cdr3_aa: CASSLSAGRGYQPQHF
cdr3_length: 16
v_call: TRBV27

cdr3_aa: CASSIIQGGNEKLFF
cdr3_length: 15
v_call: TRBV5-1

cdr3_aa: CASSPRLQDTQYF
cdr3_length: 13
v_call: TRBV4-1

cdr3_aa: CASSLHGTVGETQYF
cdr3_length: 15
v_call: TRBV7-9

cdr3_aa: CASNFPGQGTTENPDTQYF
cdr3_length: 19
v_call: TRBV12-5

cdr3_aa: CSARNTEAFF
cdr3_length: 10
v_call: TRBV20-1

cdr3_aa: CASSEGGGPGEQYF
cdr3_length: 14
v_call: TRBV10-1

cdr3_aa: CASSLRGSYEQYF
cdr3_length: 13
v_call: TRBV23-1

cdr3_aa: CASSPGQGGVQYF
cdr3_length: 13
v_call: TRBV12-3/TRBV12-4

cdr3_aa: CASSPRTGGGDTQYF
cdr3_length: 15
v_call: TRBV18

cdr3_aa: CASSQSSGGGLDEQYF
cdr3_length: 16
v_call: TRBV23-1

cdr3_aa: CASSSPGLAGVEQYF
cdr3_length: 15
v_call: TRBV28

cdr3_aa: CASPQGSGDSPLHF
cdr3_length: 14
v_call: TRBV2

cdr3_aa: CSVDPEYRAGYTF
cdr3_length: 13
v_call: TRBV29-1

cdr3_aa: CAWSLGTTDNEQFF
cdr3_length: 14
v_call: TRBV30

cdr3_aa: CASSRVSGSEVEQYF
cdr3_length: 15
v_call: TRBV5-6

cdr3_aa: CASSLAGVTEAFF
cdr3_length: 13
v_call: TRBV5-6

cdr3_aa: CASSLVANQETQYF
cdr3_length: 14
v_call: TRBV5-1

cdr3_aa: CASSQTGEARGYTF
cdr3_length: 14
v_call: TRBV19

cdr3_aa: CASSPPLKDNEAFF
cdr3_length: 14
v_call: TRBV7-9

cdr3_aa: CASSLRQDYGYTF
cdr3_length: 13
v_call: TRBV12-3/TRBV12-4

cdr3_aa: CASSQEETGGYEQYF
cdr3_length: 15
v_call: TRBV4-1

cdr3_aa: CASSLIGVDDTEAFF
cdr3_length: 15
v_call: TRBV28

cdr3_aa: CASSQGTGMAEAFF
cdr3_length: 14
v_call: TRBV5-4